This T cell receptor beta chain was identified in a study of T-cell memory formation after mild COVID-19. MiXCR, run by TCRdb on the 5' RACE reads, gives a single entry per CDR3 protein. The sample consists of hundreds of thousands of distinct CDR3 sequences, 20% to 25% of them appearing once. The CDR3 spans 16 residues. V was cut by 4 bases and J by 7 bases, with 20 bases left in between. Germline V lookup: CDR1 SGHVS, CDR2 FQNEAQ. The sequencing sample was made of PBMCs or a T cell subset sorted from them (not recorded which). The source of this sequence is an adult woman who had mild COVID-19 (a few samples of this study predate the infection). Cell type and time point are not known. The chain is built from TRBV7-8 and TRBJ2-1; D tentatively fits TRBD1 or TRBD2 (5 bases each). The CDR3 nucleotides read TGTGCCAGCAGCTCCAGAGGTGAGGGGCTGAAGAATGAGCAGTTCTTC. Protein: CASSSRGEGLKNEQFF.